This TCR beta chain is drawn from a study of early T cells in non-severe SARS-CoV-2 infection. TCRdb called the 5' RACE reads again in MiXCR, with one record for every CDR3 protein. In the table there are about 90,000 distinct CDR3 sequences, 13% to 15% of which are singletons. The CDR3 is 13 amino acids. The V and J ends lost 7 bases and 3 bases, in that order; junction bases with no gene match: 5. Germline assignment: CDR1 SGHNT and CDR2 YYREEE (reference sequence). This chain connects TRBV5-4 to TRBJ1-2; 8 bases agree with TRBD1. This clonotype was sampled from an adult who was a healthcare worker with PCR-confirmed SARS-CoV-2 infection or an uninfected control (not recorded which). Sequencing was performed on whole blood. CDR3 DNA sequence: TGTGCCAGCCGACAGGGGAGAGACTATGGCTACACCTTC. Residues: CASRQGRDYGYTF.